This T cell receptor beta chain was documented in a study of T-cell reconstitution after alpha-beta-depleted transplantation in children. This clonotype was recorded many times. V gave up 2 bases and J gave up 4 bases, with 15 bases separating them. The CDR3 extends over 15 amino acids. Germline V gene data show CDR1 as DFQATT and CDR2 as SNEGSKA (reference sequence). The TCRbeta library incorporated unique molecular identifiers. TCRdb reprocessed the PCR reads via MiXCR and lists one record per CDR3 protein. The sample lists some 640,000 distinct CDR3 sequences, 16% occurring once. This sequence was found in a human donor who donated a stem cell graft to a child with acute myeloid leukemia. The sequenced sample was PBMCs from the stem cell graft donor, obtained from the stem cell graft. This sequence joins TRBV20-1 and TRBJ1-5; D not resolved. Here the CDR3 reads CSARSPKSRNQPQHF. CDR3 nucleotide sequence: TGCAGTGCTAGATCTCCCAAGTCCCGGAATCAGCCCCAGCATTTT.